Listed below are T cell receptor beta chains from one sample, sequenced in a study of cytomegalovirus exposure and HLA in healthy donors. Clones were sequenced by immunoSEQ multiplex PCR, and TCRdb holds only the in-frame ones, with some missing. The table includes some 150,000 clones, 75% to 85% detected once. The sample taken for sequencing was PBMCs. Receptors were obtained from a woman aged 45 to 65 in good health and CMV-seronegative. The CDR3 runs from the conserved cysteine through the conserved F or W. Fields, in order: CDR3 length, D gene, clone size, J gene, V gene, CDR3 protein, CDR3 DNA. The D gene is left open where the match is weak. Size values are once, few and many counts, or a class for expanded clones, and some rows have none.

14 | . | . | TRBJ1-2 | TRBV19 | CASSAQGKFGGYTF | TGTGCCAGTAGTGCACAGGGTAAGTTCGGAGGCTACACCTTC
16 | TRBD1 | . | TRBJ2-1 | TRBV9 | CASSASSGGSYNEQFF | TGTGCCAGCAGCGCTTCCTCAGGGGGCTCCTACAATGAGCAGTTCTTC
12 | . | . | TRBJ1-5 | TRBV6-5 | CAGSLDNQPQHF | TGTGCCGGCTCCCTCGACAATCAGCCCCAGCATTTT
15 | . | . | TRBJ2-5 | TRBV2 | CASSAGLGAQETQYF | TGTGCCAGCAGTGCAGGGTTGGGGGCGCAAGAGACCCAGTACTTC
15 | . | . | TRBJ1-3 | TRBV6-1 | CASSEKQSSGNTIYF | TGTGCCAGCAGTGAAAAACAGAGCTCTGGAAACACCATATATTTT
15 | TRBD2 | few | TRBJ2-1 | TRBV9 | CASSVLAGPSGEQFF | TGTGCCAGCAGCGTGCTAGCGGGACCCTCGGGGGAGCAGTTCTTC
13 | . | . | TRBJ1-1 | TRBV18 | CASSTGFRSEAFF | TGTGCCAGTTCTACAGGTTTTCGGTCAGAAGCCTTCTTT
13 | . | . | TRBJ1-6 | TRBV27 | CASGINYNSPLHF | TGTGCCAGCGGCATAAACTATAATTCACCCCTCCACTTT
15 | . | . | TRBJ2-3 | TRBV30 | CAWSVVGRGADTQYF | TGTGCCTGGAGTGTGGTCGGACGGGGGGCGGATACGCAGTATTTT
16 | TRBD2 | . | TRBJ2-2 | TRBV7-2 | CASSLGSGFNTGELFF | TGTGCCAGCAGCTTGGGTAGCGGGTTTAACACCGGGGAGCTGTTTTTT